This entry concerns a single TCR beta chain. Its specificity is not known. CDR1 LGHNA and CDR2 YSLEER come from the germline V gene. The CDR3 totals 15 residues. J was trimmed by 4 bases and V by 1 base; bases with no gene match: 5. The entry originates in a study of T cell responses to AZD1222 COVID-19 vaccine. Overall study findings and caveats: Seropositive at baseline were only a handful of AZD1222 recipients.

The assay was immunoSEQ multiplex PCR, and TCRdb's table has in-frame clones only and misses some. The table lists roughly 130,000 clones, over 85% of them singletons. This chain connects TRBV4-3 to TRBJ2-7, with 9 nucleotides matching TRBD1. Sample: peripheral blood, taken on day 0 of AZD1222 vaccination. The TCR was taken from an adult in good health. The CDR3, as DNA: TGCGCCAGCAGCCAAGCATTAGGGACAGGGTACGAGCAGTACTTC. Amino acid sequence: CASSQALGTGYEQYF.